Shown below are 27 T cell receptor beta chains from a single sample sequenced in a study of metastatic and nonmetastatic thyroid tumors. TCRdb re-processed the PCR reads through MiXCR. This table holds under 25,000 clones, under 35% found once. Every patient was untreated before thyroid surgery. The sequenced material came from blood. The source of these receptors is a female donor with papillary thyroid cancer or a benign thyroid nodule (not recorded which). Some clones in this sample may be carry-over from other donors' samples.

This clone is termed medium-sized. This chain connects TRBV6-5 to TRBJ2-6; possibly TRBD1 for D (5 bases). The CDR3 has 16 amino acids. In germline, CDR1 is MNHEY, CDR2 SVGAGI. V lost 0 bases to trimming and J lost 1 base, with 7 bases between them. CDR3 residues: CASSYSAGSGANVLTF. CDR3 DNA: TGTGCCAGCAGTTACTCGGCAGGGTCTGGGGCCAACGTCCTGACTTTC.

This clone was counted ten times or more. The V call is TRBV5-1, the J call TRBJ2-6; D remains ambiguous. CDR1 SGHRS and CDR2 YFSETQ come from the germline V gene. The CDR3 is 15 residues long. V was shortened by 0 bases and J by 0 bases, with 4 bases between the two germline ends. CDR3 nucleotides: TGCGCCAGCAGCTTGGTCTCCTCTGGGGCCAACGTCCTGACTTTC. This translates into CASSLVSSGANVLTF.

This clone has only a few counts. V usage is TRBV28 and J usage is TRBJ2-1; D uncertain. Per germline, CDR1 MDHEN and CDR2 SYDVKM. The CDR3 consists of 15 residues. Trimming removed 6 bases at V and 0 bases at J, with 12 bases between. The CDR3 here is CASSLVPSSYNEQFF. CDR3 nucleotides: TGTGCCAGCAGCCTCGTCCCTAGCTCCTACAATGAGCAGTTCTTC.

This clone was detected only a few times. This chain joins TRBV6-5 and TRBJ1-6; D is ambiguous. Trimming removed 4 bases at V and 9 bases at J, with 13 bases between. This CDR3 comprises 14 residues. Germline assignment: CDR1 MNHEY and CDR2 SVGAGI. The CDR3 DNA reads TGTGCCAGCAGTTCCCACAAACCGTGTTCACCCCTCCACTTT. Protein sequence: CASSSHKPCSPLHF.

The chain uses TRBV5-6 and TRBJ2-1, with TRBD1 identical over 9 bases. V shed 2 bases and J 4 bases; nucleotides not matched to a gene: 4. Germline V gene data show CDR1 as SGHDT and CDR2 as YYEEEE. CDR3 size: 15 residues. DNA of the CDR3: TGTGCCAGCAGCTTTGGGGACAGGGCTTACAATGAGCAGTTCTTC. This gives the protein CASSFGDRAYNEQFF.

Judged by abundance, this clone is medium-sized. The chain recombines TRBV20-1 with TRBJ2-7; D may correspond to TRBD1 or TRBD2 (6 bases each). Between the trimmed V and J ends, which lost 0 bases and 0 bases, there was a span of 9 bases. Germline V CDR1 and CDR2: DFQATT, SNEGSKA (reference sequence). This CDR3 has 14 residues. The CDR3 region is CSAREGGSSYEQYF. DNA for the CDR3: TGCAGTGCTAGAGAAGGGGGGAGCTCCTACGAGCAGTACTTC.

This clone was picked up many times. A much larger clone lies a single base off, so this may be a read error. Different DNA sequences within this sample yield the same CDR3. The V and J genes are TRBV6-1 and TRBJ1-1; D may be TRBD1 (5 bases). CDR1 MNHNS and CDR2 SASEGT come from the germline V gene. The CDR3 runs to 12 residues. Here the CDR3 reads CAPTGLDTVAFF. In DNA form, the CDR3 reads TGTGCCCCCACAGGTTTGGACACTGTAGCTTTCTTT.

On this clone: Germline and junction disagree at one end, which may indicate a read error. This rearrangement joins TRBV15 to TRBJ2-6, with D maybe TRBD1 (5 bases). Germline lookup yields CDR1 LNHNV and CDR2 YYDKDF (reference sequence). The CDR3 covers 13 residues. CDR3 region: CATSFRGANFLTF. CDR3 DNA: TGTGCCACCAGTTTTCGTGGGGCCAACTTCCTGACCTTC.

This clone was recorded many times. The chain joins TRBV4-1 to TRBJ2-5; the match to TRBD2 covers 13 bases. CDR1 MGHRA and CDR2 YSYEKL come from the germline V gene. This CDR3 has 16 amino acids. Trimming took 4 bases from V and 2 from J; bases not matched to a gene: 4. CDR3 residues: CASSLGTSGMQETQYF. CDR3 sequence (DNA): TGCGCCAGCAGCCTTGGGACTAGCGGGATGCAAGAGACCCAGTACTTC.

A few counts support this clone. The gene calls are TRBV28 and TRBJ1-2; D remains unclear. The CDR3 length is 11 residues. Germline CDR1 is MDHEN and CDR2 is SYDVKM. The germline V and J ends were trimmed by 3 bases and 8 bases, with 7 bases remaining between them. CDR3 residues: CASSFQRGYTF. The CDR3, as DNA: TGTGCCAGCAGTTTTCAGCGCGGCTACACCTTC.

CDR3 bases: TGTGCCAGTAGTATATTAGACAGGCTAGGGGGCTACACCTTC. It translates to CASSILDRLGGYTF. The genes are TRBV19 and TRBJ1-2, with D perhaps matching TRBD1 (6 bases). The CDR3 runs 14 residues. Trimming removed 2 bases from V and 8 bases from J, with 15 bases in between. The germline V gene encodes CDR1 LNHDA and CDR2 SQIVND (reference sequence).

By frequency in the sample, this clone is medium-sized. The V call is TRBV28, the J call TRBJ1-1, with 7 bases fitting TRBD1. The germline V gene has CDR1 MDHEN and CDR2 SYDVKM. V gave up 5 bases and J gave up 1 base; unmatched junction bases: 4. This CDR3 is built from 14 residues. The CDR3 bases are TGTGCCAGCAGTACAGGGACAGCGAACACTGAAGCTTTCTTT. This translates into CASSTGTANTEAFF.

A note on this clone: This sequence may be a read error, since a much larger clone differs from it by one base. J is TRBJ2-1 and V is TRBV5-6, with D possibly being TRBD2 (5 bases). V was pared by 6 bases and J by 8 bases, with 12 bases between. Germline V gene data show CDR1 as SGHDT and CDR2 as YYEEEE. CDR3 length equals 12 residues. This CDR3 reads CASILLRDEQFF. In nucleotides, the CDR3 is TGTGCCAGCATCTTATTGCGGGATGAGCAGTTCTTC.

The chain joins TRBV20-1 to TRBJ1-6; 9 bases fit TRBD1. This CDR3 is built from 16 residues. Germline CDR1 is DFQATT and CDR2 is SNEGSKA (reference sequence). Unmatched junction bases numbered 14, after V lost 4 bases and J lost 10 bases. DNA of the CDR3: TGCAGTGCTATAGATCTATCCGGGACAGGGTTGTCACCCCTCCACTTT. Translated, it gives CSAIDLSGTGLSPLHF.

By share, this clone counts as medium-sized (0.01 to 0.1%). The rearrangement links TRBV19 to TRBJ2-2; perhaps TRBD2 as D (5 bases). The length of the CDR3 is 14 residues. Germline V gives CDR1 LNHDA, CDR2 SQIVND (reference sequence). With 5 bases removed from V and 7 bases from J, the gap between germline ends came to 14 bases. This CDR3 reads CASSVSTNSGELFF. The CDR3 DNA reads TGTGCCAGTAGTGTCTCGACTAATAGCGGGGAGCTGTTTTTT. The full variable domain, with the rest looked up from reference TRBV19 and TRBJ2-2, is DGGITQSPKYLFRKEGQNVTLSCEQNLNHDAMYWYRQDPGQGLRLIYYSQIVNDFQKGDIAEGYSVSREKKESFPLTVTSAQKNPTAFYLCASSVSTNSGELFFGEGSRLTVL.

This chain uses TRBV25-1 with TRBJ2-5; 9 bases align to TRBD1. Unmatched junction bases numbered 10, after V lost 5 bases and J lost 0 bases. CDR3 length: 17 amino acids. From germline, CDR1 is MGHDK and CDR2 SYGVNS. In DNA, the CDR3 is TGTGCCAGCAGTCCCAGGGACAGGGATTCGTACCAAGAGACCCAGTACTTC. Translating gives CASSPRDRDSYQETQYF.

V is TRBV6-2 or TRBV6-3 and J is TRBJ2-7, with 7 bases lining up with TRBD1. CDR3 length: 14 residues. Unmatched junction bases numbered 7, after V lost 8 bases and J lost 0 bases. Germline V CDR1 and CDR2: MNHEY, SVGEGT. The CDR3 nucleotides are TGTGCCAGCCATGGACAGGACCACTCCTACGAGCAGTACTTC. Amino acids: CASHGQDHSYEQYF.

The CDR3 here is CASSLGTVTGYTF. The CDR3 DNA follows: TGTGCCAGCAGCTTAGGTACCGTGACTGGCTACACCTTC. The rearrangement links TRBV7-9 to TRBJ1-2; D not certain. CDR1 is SEHNR and CDR2 is FQNEAQ in the germline V gene (reference sequence). This CDR3 is built from 13 residues. V was trimmed by 1 base and J by 7 bases, leaving 10 bases between them.

The genes are TRBV7-2 and TRBJ2-2, with D possibly matching TRBD2 (5 bases). V was shortened by 0 bases and J by 4 bases, with 12 bases between the two germline ends. In germline, CDR1 is SGHTA, CDR2 FQGNSA. CDR3 length: 16 residues. CDR3 protein: CASSLAVGVSTGELFF. The CDR3 DNA sequence: TGTGCCAGCAGCTTAGCGGTGGGAGTCAGCACCGGGGAGCTGTTTTTT.

This clone was found many times. The chain combines TRBV5-6 with TRBJ1-2, with D tentatively TRBD1 (6 bases). This CDR3 region has 13 residues. Germline-derived CDR1 and CDR2 are SGHDT and YYEEEE. The V end lost 2 bases, the J end lost 5 bases, and 10 bases lay between the germline ends. CDR3 coding DNA: TGTGCCAGCAGCTTACAGGGCAGATATGGCTACACCTTC. Translation gives CASSLQGRYGYTF. Looking up the rest from reference TRBV5-6 and TRBJ1-2 gives the full variable domain: DAGVTQSPTHLIKTRGQQVTLRCSPKSGHDTVSWYQQALGQGPQFIFQYYEEEERQRGNFPDRFSGHQFPNYSSELNVNALLLGDSALYLCASSLQGRYGYTFGSGTRLTVV.

This clone qualifies as medium-sized. The chain uses TRBV4-2 and TRBJ2-7, with TRBD2 matching 10 bases. The CDR3 has 16 residues. The J segment lost 0 bases and the V segment lost 2 bases, leaving 4 bases of the junction unmatched. Germline V CDR1 and CDR2: LGHNA, YNFKEQ. CDR3 nucleotide sequence: TGTGCCAGCAGCCAAAGCGGGGGGGAACCCTCCTACGAGCAGTACTTC. As protein: CASSQSGGEPSYEQYF.

This clone was seen many times. V gene TRBV10-3 combines with J gene TRBJ1-2, with D possibly TRBD1 on 6 matching bases. CDR3 size: 14 residues. Per the germline V gene, CDR1 is ENHRY and CDR2 is SYGVKD. V lost 3 bases and J 7 bases, leaving 15 bases between the germline ends. This CDR3 is CAISDPGGIIGYTF. CDR3 in DNA: TGTGCCATCAGTGACCCCGGGGGCATAATTGGCTACACCTTC.

This clone was picked up many times. The genes are TRBV20-1 and TRBJ1-6, with 7 bases matching TRBD1. CDR1 is DFQATT, CDR2 SNEGSKA, per germline (reference sequence). With V trimmed by 0 bases and J by 5 bases, 7 bases remained unmatched. This CDR3 comprises 16 residues. The CDR3 sequence: CSARDMGGGDNSPLHF. In nucleotides, the CDR3 is TGCAGTGCTAGAGATATGGGAGGGGGCGATAATTCACCCCTCCACTTT.

A few counts support this clone. The J gene is TRBJ2-2, the V gene TRBV11-2; tentatively, D is TRBD2 (6 bases). CDR3 length: 14 amino acids. The germline V gene has CDR1 SGHAT and CDR2 FQNNGV. V was pared by 4 bases and J by 4 bases, with 10 bases between. DNA of the CDR3: TGTGCCAGCAGCTACCTGACTAGCACCGGGGAGCTGTTTTTT. This translates into CASSYLTSTGELFF.

This clone was counted at least ten times. The gene calls are TRBV7-6 and TRBJ2-1; D remains unclear. Trimming cost V 1 base and J 6 bases, with 16 bases left between them. Germline assignment: CDR1 SGHVS and CDR2 FNYEAQ. CDR3 length equals 16 residues. CDR3: CASSLGFQSRRNEQFF. In DNA form, the CDR3 reads TGTGCCAGCAGCTTAGGATTCCAAAGCCGTCGCAATGAGCAGTTCTTC.

In this sample, this clone turned up many times. V usage is TRBV5-5 and J usage is TRBJ2-7; D uncertain. Looked up from germline, CDR1 is SGHKS and CDR2 is YYEKEE (reference sequence). The V end was cut by 4 bases, the J end by 4 bases, with 18 bases between. This CDR3 is 15 amino acids long. CDR3 nucleotides: TGTGCCAGCAGCCAAAAGAGAGGCAGTACGTACGAGCAGTACTTC. Translated, it gives CASSQKRGSTYEQYF.

This clone was seen many times. The chain carries TRBV30 and TRBJ1-1, with 8 bases that match TRBD1. Germline loops: CDR1 GTSNPN, CDR2 SVGIG (reference sequence). V was pared by 2 bases and J by 5 bases, with 4 bases of the junction left unmatched. The CDR3 is 13 residues long. The CDR3 coding sequence is TGTGCCTGGAGTCCAACAGGGGGGACTGAAGCTTTCTTT. It encodes CAWSPTGGTEAFF.